The TCR beta chain described here comes from a study of T cells after yellow fever vaccination. CDR3 length equals 18 residues. CDR1 SQVTM and CDR2 ANQGSEA come from the germline V gene. V dropped 3 bases and J dropped 5; count of bases not matched to a gene: 17. For TCR, cDNA came from 5'RACE template switching, which added a universal primer site and UMIs. In TCRdb, the 5' RACE reads were re-called with MiXCR into one record per CDR3 protein. Here the sample spans just over 300,000 distinct CDR3 sequences, less than 4.5% being singletons. Whole-study results and caveats: A weaker but faster secondary response was observed, peaking on day 5 versus 15. The booster response re-showed most primary clones: approximately 95% CD4, almost 90% CD8. Repertoires sorted by FACS could include abundant clonotypes that are contaminants from the bulk population.

This clonotype was found many times. Antigen: not known. V usage is TRBV29-1 and J usage is TRBJ2-3, with TRBD1 identical over 10 bases. This sample comprised PBMCs, obtained on the day of the yellow fever booster vaccination. The sequence derives from a man aged 18 to 29 who received the YFV17D yellow fever vaccine. CDR3 protein: CSVETWDRGLLAQDTQYF. CDR3 DNA: TGCAGCGTTGAGACTTGGGACAGGGGACTCCTAGCACAAGATACGCAGTATTTT.